Listed here are 15 T cell receptor beta chains from one sample, sequenced in a study of post-analysis software for immune sequencing data. These TCRs' antigens remain unknown. Unique molecular identifiers were present in the TCR beta cDNA libraries. Using its own MiXCR run on the PCR reads, TCRdb lists one record per CDR3 protein. The sample contains about 540,000 distinct CDR3 sequences, about a third of which appear only once. Findings and caveats of the study: Patients showed TRBV5-6, TRBV5-1 and TRBV20-1 among a few TRBV segments more frequent than in controls.

Sequencing input: blood. The source is a girl aged 2 to 17 with multiple sclerosis.

Ten or more counts support this clonotype. The gene calls are TRBV5-6 and TRBJ2-1; no definite D call. The V end lost 0 bases, the J end lost 2 bases, and 9 bases lay between the germline ends. The CDR3 is 15 amino acids. Germline V gives CDR1 SGHDT, CDR2 YYEEEE. As DNA, the CDR3 is TGTGCCAGCAGCTTGGTAACCGGACCCTACAATGAGCAGTTCTTC. It yields the protein CASSLVTGPYNEQFF.

The table lists this clonotype with a few counts. The chain recombines TRBV11-2 with TRBJ2-3, with TRBD1 as a possible D gene (6 bases). This CDR3 region has 15 residues. Germline CDR1 is SGHAT and CDR2 is FQNNGV. The germline V and J ends were trimmed by 4 bases and 0 bases, with 11 bases remaining between them. The CDR3 loop is CASSSRQESTDTQYF. In nucleotides, the CDR3 is TGTGCCAGCAGCTCACGACAGGAGAGCACAGATACGCAGTATTTT.

Here the CDR3 reads CASSQWEAPDTQYF. The CDR3 DNA reads as TGTGCCAGCAGCCAATGGGAAGCCCCAGATACGCAGTATTTT. The chain combines TRBV3-1 with TRBJ2-3; D unclear. There are 14 residues in the CDR3. V was trimmed by 2 bases and J by 4 bases, leaving 10 bases between them. Germline V gives CDR1 LGHDT, CDR2 YNNKEL (reference sequence).

This chain connects TRBV7-9 to TRBJ1-1, with 7 positions matching TRBD1. Germline V CDR1 and CDR2: SEHNR, FQNEAQ (reference sequence). The CDR3 runs 12 residues. V dropped 5 bases and J dropped 7; count of bases not matched to a gene: 4. The CDR3 spells CASSATGLEAFF. In DNA, the CDR3 is TGTGCCAGCAGCGCGACAGGGCTTGAAGCTTTCTTT. The whole variable domain, remainder taken from reference TRBV7-9 and TRBJ1-1, is DTGVSQNPRHKITKRGQNVTFRCDPISEHNRLYWYRQTLGQGPEFLTYFQNEAQLEKSRLLSDRFSAERPKGSFSTLEIQRTEQGDSAMYLCASSATGLEAFFGQGTRLTVV.

This clonotype has only a few counts. The chain recombines TRBV5-1 with TRBJ1-6, with a possible D match to TRBD1 (5 bases). CDR3 length: 15 amino acids. The germline V gene has CDR1 SGHRS and CDR2 YFSETQ. V lost 1 base to trimming and J lost 7 bases, with 12 bases between them. DNA for the CDR3: TGCGCCAGCAGCTTGACGGGGCCGGGGAATTCACCCCTCCACTTT. Its translation is CASSLTGPGNSPLHF.

The rearrangement joins TRBV20-1 to TRBJ2-5; 7 nucleotides agree with TRBD1. The J call may be incorrect, as the DNA end agrees better with TRBJ2-4. This CDR3 spans 14 amino acids. Germline V CDR1 and CDR2: DFQATT, SNEGSKA (reference sequence). CDR3 sequence: CSAPTGVDGYIQYF. CDR3 sequence (DNA): TGCAGTGCACCTACAGGGGTCGATGGGTACATTCAGTACTTC.

The V call is TRBV5-1, the J call TRBJ2-7; 10 bases map to TRBD1. J was trimmed by 6 bases and V by 4 bases; bases with no gene match: 16. The CDR3 is 17 amino acids. The V gene's germline CDR1 is SGHRS and CDR2 YFSETQ. The CDR3: CASSAPRQGTGVSEQYF. CDR3 nucleotide sequence: TGCGCCAGCAGCGCCCCGCGTCAAGGGACAGGGGTGTCCGAGCAGTACTTC. Variable domain in full (rest from reference TRBV5-1 and TRBJ2-7): KAGVTQTPRYLIKTRGQQVTLSCSPISGHRSVSWYQQTPGQGLQFLFEYFSETQRNKGNFPGRFSGRQFSNSRSEMNVSTLELGDSALYLCASSAPRQGTGVSEQYFGPGTRLTVT.

V and J are TRBV5-6 and TRBJ1-2; possibly TRBD1 for D (5 bases). Germline loops: CDR1 SGHDT, CDR2 YYEEEE. This CDR3 spans 14 amino acids. The ends were cut back, 2 bases at V and 5 bases at J, with 13 bases in the middle. CDR3 sequence reads: CASSLTGATYGYTF. CDR3 sequence (DNA): TGTGCCAGCAGCTTAACCGGGGCCACTTATGGCTACACCTTC.

CDR3 sequence: CATSTEGPLSYNEQFF. Here the CDR3 DNA reads TGTGCCACCAGCACCGAAGGACCCTTGTCCTACAATGAGCAGTTCTTC. This chain links TRBV15 with TRBJ2-1, with D hard to call. The ends were cut back, 4 bases at V and 1 base at J, with 14 bases in the middle. Germline V CDR1 and CDR2: LNHNV, YYDKDF (reference sequence). The CDR3 runs to 16 residues.

A note on this clonotype: The junction does not match germline at one end; this may be a read error. CDR3 bases: TGCGCCAGCAGTTACCCCGGACAGGGGGTGTATGGCTACACCTTC. Its translation: CASSYPGQGVYGYTF. The rearrangement joins TRBV5-4 to TRBJ1-2, with TRBD1 matching 10 bases. CDR1 is SGHNT, CDR2 YYREEE, per germline (reference sequence). The CDR3 is 15 amino acids.

A few counts support this clonotype. The V call is TRBV5-1, the J call TRBJ2-5, with 8 bases matching TRBD1. V lost 3 bases, J lost 1 base, and 5 bases stayed unmatched. The germline CDR1 and CDR2 sequences are SGHRS and YFSETQ. The CDR3 covers 15 residues. The CDR3 here is CASSSAGGVQETQYF. The CDR3 DNA reads TGCGCCAGCAGCTCTGCAGGGGGCGTCCAAGAGACCCAGTACTTC.

This clonotype was found a few times. The rearrangement links TRBV2 to TRBJ2-5; tentatively, D is TRBD2 (6 bases). Trimming took off 3 bases at V and 3 bases at J, with 8 bases between the two ends. Germline CDR1 is SNHLY and CDR2 is FYNNEI. The CDR3 is made up of 13 amino acids. The CDR3 region is CASSEVAEETQYF. The CDR3 DNA reads as TGTGCCAGCAGTGAGGTAGCGGAAGAGACCCAGTACTTC.

The V and J genes are TRBV28 and TRBJ2-1; 8 positions match TRBD2. Germline V gene data show CDR1 as MDHEN and CDR2 as SYDVKM. Unmatched junction bases numbered 14, after V lost 4 bases and J lost 9 bases. CDR3 size: 16 residues. The CDR3, as DNA: TGTGCCAGCAGTTCCGCGATGCTTCGGGGGGGGTTTGAGCAGTTCTTC. This gives the protein CASSSAMLRGGFEQFF. The full variable domain, rest sourced from reference TRBV28 and TRBJ2-1, is DVKVTQSSRYLVKRTGEKVFLECVQDMDHENMFWYRQDPGLGLRLIYFSYDVKMKEKGDIPEGYSVSREKKERFSLILESASTNQTSMYLCASSSAMLRGGFEQFFGPGTRLTVL.

This chain links TRBV2 with TRBJ2-4, with 8 bases that match TRBD1. Per the germline V gene, CDR1 is SNHLY and CDR2 is FYNNEI. V lost 1 base, J lost 0 bases, and 11 bases stayed unmatched. This CDR3 has 19 residues. DNA for the CDR3: TGTGCCAGCAGTGAAGACAGGGGGTTCCCTACTCTAGCCAAAAACATTCAGTACTTC. Residues: CASSEDRGFPTLAKNIQYF. The variable domain in full, completed from reference TRBV2 and TRBJ2-4, reads EPEVTQTPSHQVTQMGQEVILRCVPISNHLYFYWYRQILGQKVEFLVSFYNNEISEKSEIFDDQFSVERPDGSNFTLKIRSTKLEDSAMYFCASSEDRGFPTLAKNIQYFGAGTRLSVL.

This clonotype was picked up a small number of times. V and J are TRBV7-8 and TRBJ2-5, with D possibly being TRBD2 (6 bases). The J call may be faulty, since TRBJ2-7 better matches the DNA end. Germline V gene data show CDR1 as SGHVS and CDR2 as FQNEAQ. The CDR3 consists of 17 residues. The CDR3 DNA reads TGTGCCAGCAGCTCCAAACTTGCTAGCGCCGGGCGGCACGAGCAGTACTTC. Translation: CASSSKLASAGRHEQYF.